This T cell receptor (beta chain) was recorded in a study of naive and memory T cell subsets. The study, taken as a whole, reports: The RNA method is potentially sensitive to activation and differentiation changes.

For blood and skin samples, reverse transcription used TCR alpha and beta constant primers. Four PCR rounds used nested alpha and beta constant region primers plus the SP2 primer. TCRdb reprocessed the 5' RACE reads via MiXCR and lists one record per CDR3 protein. The sample has about 26,000 distinct CDR3 sequences; 20% to 25% are singletons. RNA was extracted from 2 to 3 ml of whole blood of healthy adults. TCR cDNA received a 3' ligated oligonucleotide that carried a UMI. Input was about 1 to 1,100 ng of DNase-treated total RNA without cell sorting. This clonotype was counted only a few times. Its specificity is not known. Trimming at V came to 5 bases and at J to 4 bases, leaving 18 bases not matched to a gene. The germline V gene encodes CDR1 DFQATT and CDR2 SNEGSKA (reference sequence). This CDR3 has 17 amino acids.

V and J are TRBV20-1 and TRBJ2-5, with 8 bases aligning to TRBD1. This receptor was obtained from a female donor in good health. CDR3 bases: TGCAGTGCTGCACCTCTCTTGGGCAGGGGGCAGGGAGAGACCCAGTACTTC. Its protein is CSAAPLLGRGQGETQYF.